These 27 T cell receptor beta chains were sequenced from one sample in a study of read filtering for tumor transcriptome and immune sequencing. This library used roughly 400 ng RNA and molecular barcoded adaptors spanning alpha/delta and beta/gamma chains. TCRdb itself ran the reads through MiXCR, one entry per CDR3 protein. The sample consists of tens of thousands of distinct CDR3 sequences, roughly 19% of them appearing once. Sequenced material: a population of CD138-negative cells sorted from bone marrow. These receptors originate from a donor at least 40 years old with multiple myeloma.

This clonotype was seen a handful of times. The chain carries TRBV19 and TRBJ1-2, with TRBD1 as a possible D gene (6 bases). Germline V gene lookup returns CDR1 LNHDA and CDR2 SQIVND (reference sequence). The CDR3 is 17 amino acids. V shed 7 bases and J shed 1 base, with 22 bases lying between them. The CDR3 here is CASTTPSSGHNNYGYTF. The DNA for the CDR3 is TGTGCCAGTACCACCCCGAGCTCGGGACACAATAACTATGGCTACACCTTC.

The rearrangement uses TRBV19 and TRBJ2-3; perhaps TRBD2 as D (6 bases). Looked up from germline, CDR1 is LNHDA and CDR2 is SQIVND (reference sequence). Deletions cut 4 bases from V and 0 bases from J, with 14 bases between. The CDR3 loop spans 16 amino acids. The CDR3, as DNA: TGTGCCAGTAGTAATAGGGGCGGGGTGAGCACAGATACGCAGTATTTT. Its protein product is CASSNRGGVSTDTQYF.

The rearrangement links TRBV20-1 to TRBJ2-1; no definite D call. There are 11 residues in the CDR3. The V gene's germline CDR1 is DFQATT and CDR2 SNEGSKA (reference sequence). The ends were cut back, 6 bases at V and 7 bases at J, with 10 bases in the middle. CDR3 DNA: TGCAGTGCCCCCGCGATAAATGAGCAGTTCTTC. Amino acid sequence: CSAPAINEQFF.

This clonotype was picked up a small number of times. The J gene is TRBJ2-2, the V gene TRBV5-6, with D hard to call. Looked up from germline, CDR1 is SGHDT and CDR2 is YYEEEE. V gave up 4 bases and J gave up 2 bases, with 6 bases separating them. The CDR3 has 13 residues. For the CDR3, the DNA is TGTGCCAGCAGCATTTTAAACACCGGGGAGCTGTTTTTT. Its translation is CASSILNTGELFF.

The chain links TRBV5-1 to TRBJ2-7; TRBD2 aligns across 11 bases. The germline CDR1 and CDR2 sequences are SGHRS and YFSETQ. V lost 5 bases and J lost 2; bases outside the gene matches: 3. This CDR3 spans 14 amino acids. In DNA, the CDR3 is TGCGCCAGCAGTTTAGCGGGAGGGGCCTACGAGCAGTACTTC. Its translation is CASSLAGGAYEQYF. The variable domain in full, completed from reference TRBV5-1 and TRBJ2-7, reads KAGVTQTPRYLIKTRGQQVTLSCSPISGHRSVSWYQQTPGQGLQFLFEYFSETQRNKGNFPGRFSGRQFSNSRSEMNVSTLELGDSALYLCASSLAGGAYEQYFGPGTRLTVT.

The J gene is TRBJ1-4, the V gene TRBV7-3, with D tentatively TRBD1 (6 bases). Trimming removed 0 bases from V and 7 bases from J, with 6 bases in between. The V gene's germline CDR1 is SGHTA and CDR2 FQGTGA. This CDR3 has 13 residues. CDR3 loop: CASSLTGGEKLFF. Written as DNA, the CDR3 is TGTGCCAGCAGCTTAACAGGGGGTGAAAAACTGTTTTTT.

In regard to this clonotype: Germline and junction disagree at one end, which may indicate a read error. The chain links TRBV10-3 to TRBJ2-6, with TRBD1 matching 11 bases. Germline loops: CDR1 ENHRY, CDR2 SYGVKD. This CDR3 region has 18 residues. The CDR3: CSISESDRGLPGANVLTF. The CDR3 DNA sequence: TGTTCCATCAGTGAGTCGGACAGGGGGCTCCCTGGGGCCAACGTCCTGACCTTC.

In its sample, this clonotype was seen many times. This rearrangement joins TRBV20-1 to TRBJ2-7, with 9 positions matching TRBD2. The CDR3 sequence is 14 residues long. Germline V CDR1 and CDR2: DFQATT, SNEGSKA (reference sequence). The V and J ends lost 7 bases and 1 base, in that order; junction bases with no gene match: 8. CDR3 coding DNA: TGCAGTGGAGAGGTTGCGGGAGGGTCCTACGAGCAGTACTTC. It is translated as CSGEVAGGSYEQYF.

This clonotype was counted ten times or more. V and J are TRBV18 and TRBJ2-3; TRBD1 agrees at 8 bases. Germline trimming cut 3 bases from V and 4 bases from J; bases unmatched to any gene: 3. The germline CDR1 and CDR2 sequences are KGHSH and LQKENI. This CDR3 comprises 14 residues. In nucleotides, the CDR3 is TGTGCCAGCTCACCGGTGACAGGGGCAGATACGCAGTATTTT. Translating gives CASSPVTGADTQYF.

As for this clonotype: Given the absence of the conserved phenylalanine or tryptophan at the CDR3 end, a read error is likely. The chain couples TRBV11-2 to TRBJ2-2; a possible D gene is TRBD1 (6 bases). Germline values: CDR1 SGHAT, CDR2 FQNNGV. This CDR3 has 15 amino acids. The CDR3 here is CVSSFAGTWTGELFS. CDR3 DNA: TGTGTCAGCAGCTTTGCCGGGACATGGACCGGGGAGCTGTTTTCT.

This clonotype was picked up many times. The chain employs TRBV5-1 and TRBJ2-3; 13 bases are shared with TRBD2. The V gene's germline CDR1 is SGHRS and CDR2 YFSETQ. This CDR3 spans 17 amino acids. Losses at the gene ends were 3 bases for V and 2 bases for J; bases not matched to a gene: 6. CDR3 protein: CASSWPLAGGSTDTQYF. Here the CDR3 DNA reads TGCGCCAGCAGCTGGCCACTAGCGGGAGGGTCCACAGATACGCAGTATTTT.

The sample holds one count of this clonotype. A read error may produce the germline difference seen at one junction end. The V call is TRBV5-1, the J call TRBJ2-1, with a weak D call TRBD1 (5 bases). Per the germline V gene, CDR1 is SGHRS and CDR2 is YFSETQ. The CDR3 totals 12 residues. The CDR3 sequence is CASGSRVREQLF. Here the CDR3 DNA reads TGCGCCAGCGGCTCCAGGGTGCGCGAGCAGCTCTTC.

This chain uses TRBV12-5 with TRBJ2-4, with TRBD1 matching 9 bases. Unmatched junction bases numbered 8, after V lost 1 base and J lost 1 base. Germline V gene sequence: CDR1 LGHNT, CDR2 FRNRAP. This CDR3 contains 18 residues. CDR3 in DNA: TGTGCTAGTGGTTTGGCAGGGGGACAGGGAGTCGCCAAAAACATTCAGTACTTC. It codes for CASGLAGGQGVAKNIQYF.

As for this clonotype: The junction differs from germline at one of its ends, possibly a read error. This chain joins TRBV20-1 and TRBJ1-1; TRBD1 aligns across 10 bases. Germline values: CDR1 DFQATT, CDR2 SNEGSKA (reference sequence). The CDR3 runs 17 residues. This chain's CDR3 is CSAGLGQGMVSGTEALF. Here the CDR3 DNA reads TGCAGTGCTGGACTGGGACAGGGGATGGTTTCAGGCACTGAAGCTTTGTTT.

This clonotype appeared a few times. J is TRBJ1-1 and V is TRBV11-3; no definite D call. CDR1 and CDR2 from the germline V gene are SGHNT and YENEEA. V lost 1 base and J lost 1, with 7 bases in between. The CDR3 runs to 14 residues. The CDR3 protein is CASSLGGSNTEAFF. DNA of the CDR3: TGTGCCAGCAGCTTAGGAGGCTCGAACACTGAAGCTTTCTTT.

The chain uses TRBV6-6 and TRBJ1-3; D remains ambiguous. Germline-derived CDR1 and CDR2 are MNHNY and SVGAGI (reference sequence). The V gene lost 7 bases and the J gene lost 6 bases, with 10 bases spanning the gap. This CDR3 has 12 residues. The CDR3 sequence is CASTEYENTIYF. In nucleotides, the CDR3 is TGTGCCAGCACCGAATATGAAAACACCATATATTTT.

This clonotype rates as medium-sized. The chain couples TRBV3-1 to TRBJ1-6, with D unclear. The V gene lost 4 bases and the J gene lost 10 bases, with 11 bases spanning the gap. The germline V gene encodes CDR1 LGHDT and CDR2 YNNKEL (reference sequence). The CDR3 length is 13 residues. The CDR3 DNA sequence: TGTGCCAGCAGCCCGGGTTTAGGATCACCCCTCCACTTT. Protein: CASSPGLGSPLHF.

This clonotype has a count of ten or more. The chain carries TRBV28 and TRBJ1-6, with 11 bases fitting TRBD1. Per the germline V gene, CDR1 is MDHEN and CDR2 is SYDVKM. CDR3 length: 15 residues. V dropped 1 base and J dropped 10; count of bases not matched to a gene: 3. The DNA of the CDR3 is TGTGCCAGCAGTTTATCACGGGACAGGGGGTCACCCCTCCACTTT. It translates to CASSLSRDRGSPLHF.

This clonotype was seen repeatedly, ten times or more. The genes are TRBV2 and TRBJ2-1; TRBD1 aligns across 7 bases. This CDR3 is built from 15 residues. Germline assignment: CDR1 SNHLY and CDR2 FYNNEI. With V trimmed by 0 bases and J by 6 bases, 5 bases remained unmatched. The DNA of the CDR3 is TGTGCCAGCAGTGAAGCACAGGGGTTCGGCAATGAGCAGTTCTTC. It encodes CASSEAQGFGNEQFF.

The genes are TRBV28 and TRBJ2-2; D not certain. Trimming removed 6 bases from V and 2 bases from J, with 13 bases in between. CDR3 length equals 15 residues. Per germline, CDR1 MDHEN and CDR2 SYDVKM. Here the CDR3 reads CASRKTGQNTGELFF. The CDR3 DNA reads as TGTGCCAGCAGGAAAACGGGCCAAAACACCGGGGAGCTGTTTTTT.

The table lists this clonotype with many counts. The CDR3 loop reads CASSQAGAGNTIYF. CDR3 nucleotide sequence: TGTGCCAGCAGCCAAGCGGGGGCTGGAAACACCATATATTTT. V gene TRBV14 combines with J gene TRBJ1-3; tentative D call: TRBD1 (5 bases). Trimming left V 1 base short and J 2 bases short, with 6 bases between. Germline V lookup: CDR1 SGHDN, CDR2 FVKESK. The CDR3 loop spans 14 amino acids.

This clonotype was counted ten times or more. The chain is built from TRBV18 and TRBJ2-2; D is undetermined. CDR3 length: 16 amino acids. The V and J ends lost 3 bases and 0 bases respectively, with 11 bases between them. The germline CDR1 and CDR2 sequences are KGHSH and LQKENI. The CDR3 DNA reads TGTGCCAGCTCACCCTTTGCACTCGCGAACACCGGGGAGCTGTTTTTT. Its protein is CASSPFALANTGELFF.

This clonotype was seen many times. The CDR3 spells CASSLGDRVAGELFF. Written as DNA, the CDR3 is TGTGCCAGCAGCTTAGGGGACAGGGTCGCCGGGGAGCTGTTTTTT. V is TRBV11-1 and J is TRBJ2-2, with 9 positions matching TRBD1. The CDR3 extends over 15 amino acids. The V gene's germline CDR1 is SGHAT and CDR2 FQDESV (reference sequence). V lost 1 base, J lost 6 bases, and 3 bases stayed unmatched.

In the case of this clonotype: It may be a read error: a sequence one base away is much more abundant. This chain joins TRBV11-2 and TRBJ1-1, with no clear D. The CDR3 consists of 15 residues. The V end was cut by 1 base, the J end by 0 bases, with 9 bases between. Germline CDR1 SGHAT, CDR2 FQNNGV. This CDR3 reads CASSLAACLNTEAFF. Written as DNA, the CDR3 is TGTGCCAGCAGCTTAGCTGCCTGTTTGAACACTGAAGCTTTCTTT.

This clonotype was counted many times. V usage is TRBV12-3 or TRBV12-4 and J usage is TRBJ1-6; D may be TRBD1 (5 bases). The CDR3 is 14 amino acids. V shed 5 bases and J shed 10 bases, with 15 bases lying between them. The CDR3 protein is CASSPSQGNSPLHF. The CDR3 nucleotides read TGTGCCAGCAGTCCAAGCCAGGGCAACTCACCCCTCCACTTT.

Remarks on this clonotype: The junction and the germline gene differ at one end; a read error may be behind it. The V gene is TRBV28, the J gene TRBJ2-7, with 7 bases lining up with TRBD2. The J call may be incorrect, as the DNA end agrees better with TRBJ2-1. Germline CDR1 reads MDHEN; CDR2 reads SYDVKM. The CDR3 has 15 amino acids. The CDR3 coding sequence is TGTGCCACCAGTCTCACTAGCGCGGGCTCCTACGAGCAGTTCTTC. Its translation: CATSLTSAGSYEQFF.

This clonotype was seen ten or more times. The chain carries TRBV7-3 and TRBJ2-1; 7 nucleotides agree with TRBD2. Germline V gene sequence: CDR1 SGHTA, CDR2 FQGTGA. The CDR3 is 15 residues long. Trimming cost V 5 bases and J 6 bases; bases outside gene matches: 10. This chain's CDR3 is CASSTQSAGVNEQFF. Written as DNA, the CDR3 is TGTGCCAGCAGCACCCAGTCGGCGGGGGTCAATGAGCAGTTCTTC.